What follows are 32 T cell receptor beta chains derived from one specimen sequenced in a study of CD4 T cells in relation to SARS-CoV-2 and coronaviruses (dated by TCRdb to about 2021). CD4+ T cells from unexposed donors were collected before the COVID-19 pandemic (2011-2018). After around 11 days of culture, CD4+ T cells were isolated with the EasySep CD4+ T cell isolation kit. These receptors lack a known antigen. Library preparation employed the immunoSEQ multiplex PCR assay. TCRdb mirrors the immuneACCESS table, restricted to in-frame sequences. Some clones are absent from its copies; in checked studies, under half trace to an unresolved V gene, and the reason for the others is unknown. This sample is represented by 25,000 or so clones; over 60% of them were singletons. The top ten constitute roughly 21% of the sample. The sequenced sample consisted of CD4+ T cells from PBMCs, cultured in vitro. The receptor set was obtained from a human donor in good health.

The chain employs TRBV5-1 and TRBJ2-7; TRBD1 might be the D (6 bases). CDR3 length: 17 amino acids. The V gene lost 0 bases and the J gene lost 6 bases, with 22 bases spanning the gap. Germline CDR1 is SGHRS and CDR2 is YFSETQ. The chain's CDR3 is CASSLELQGSLTGEQYF. CDR3 sequence (DNA): TGCGCCAGCAGCTTGGAATTACAGGGAAGTTTAACAGGCGAGCAGTACTTC.

The V call is TRBV6-6, the J call TRBJ1-3; tentative D call: TRBD1 (6 bases). V was shortened by 8 bases and J by 0 bases, with 17 bases between the two germline ends. This CDR3 spans 16 amino acids. Germline values: CDR1 MNHNY, CDR2 SVGAGI (reference sequence). The CDR3 loop is CASGIGGGGSGNTIYF. CDR3 in DNA: TGTGCCAGCGGAATTGGGGGGGGCGGCTCTGGAAACACCATATATTTT.

The rearrangement links TRBV30 to TRBJ1-1, with D tentatively TRBD1 (5 bases). V lost 2 bases to trimming and J lost 5 bases, with 12 bases between them. Germline assignment: CDR1 GTSNPN and CDR2 SVGIG (reference sequence). This CDR3 has 13 residues. The CDR3 reads CAWSSIGGTEAFF. Written as DNA, the CDR3 is TGTGCCTGGAGTAGTATCGGGGGAACTGAAGCTTTCTTT.

Regarding this clone: At one boundary the junction diverges from the germline segment, which might be a read error. The chain joins TRBV7-8 to TRBJ1-6; tentatively, D is TRBD1 (6 bases). Germline-derived CDR1 and CDR2 are SGHVS and FQNEAQ. CDR3 length: 16 residues. The CDR3 region has the DNA TGTGCCAGCAGCGTAGCGGCAGGGGACACACTCTCACCCCTCCACTTT. Translated: CASSVAAGDTLSPLHF.

The rearrangement uses TRBV27 and TRBJ2-1; 7 bases line up with TRBD1. V was clipped by 6 bases and J by 3 bases; unmatched bases: 5. Per germline, CDR1 MNHEY and CDR2 SMNVEV (reference sequence). The CDR3 is 14 residues long. The CDR3 DNA sequence: TGTGCCAGCAGCTCGAGGGACAGCTACAATGAGCAGTTCTTC. Amino acid sequence: CASSSRDSYNEQFF.

The chain couples TRBV7-2 to TRBJ2-3; D possibly matches TRBD1 or TRBD2 (5 bases each). There are 17 residues in the CDR3. V was clipped by 4 bases and J by 4 bases, with 21 bases between them. Looked up from germline, CDR1 is SGHTA and CDR2 is FQGNSA. DNA of the CDR3: TGTGCCAGCAGCTCCCCGGGCGGAGCGTGGGACCCAGATACGCAGTATTTT. This gives the protein CASSSPGGAWDPDTQYF.

V and J are TRBV3-1 (or the pseudogene TRBV3-2) and TRBJ1-2; D is perhaps TRBD1 (5 bases). The CDR3 runs 14 residues. Germline assignment: CDR1 LGHDT and CDR2 YNNKEL (reference sequence). V was trimmed by 4 bases and J by 5 bases, leaving 14 bases between them. The CDR3 coding sequence is TGTGCCAGCAGCCGCGGTCCGGGGGGATATGGCTACACCTTC. Translating gives CASSRGPGGYGYTF.

This rearrangement joins TRBV3-1 (or the pseudogene TRBV3-2) to TRBJ1-3, with D perhaps matching TRBD1 (5 bases). Germline V CDR1 and CDR2: LGHDT, YNNKEL (reference sequence). The CDR3 contains 14 residues. V was shortened by 3 bases and J by 0 bases, with 6 bases between the two germline ends. CDR3 sequence: CASSQTASGNTIYF. In DNA, the CDR3 is TGTGCCAGCAGCCAGACAGCCTCTGGAAACACCATATATTTT.

The rearrangement uses TRBV12-3 or TRBV12-4 and TRBJ2-1; 9 positions agree with TRBD2. V gave up 5 bases and J gave up 12 bases; unmatched junction bases: 8. This CDR3 has 13 residues. In nucleotides, the CDR3 is TGTGCCAGCAGTATACCGGGACTAGCTGCGCAGTTCTTC. Its protein product is CASSIPGLAAQFF.

The rearrangement uses TRBV21-1 and TRBJ2-1; the table names TRBD1, a call not compared with the DNA. TRBV21-1 is listed as a pseudogene. This CDR3 is built from 19 residues. The CDR3 DNA follows: TGTGCCAGCAGCAAAGGGGCGGGACAGGGGAGGAGCTCCTACAATGAGCAGTTCTTC. Translated, it gives CASSKGAGQGRSSYNEQFF.

This chain joins TRBV19 and TRBJ1-6; D is ambiguous. Trimming pared 4 bases from V and 8 bases from J, leaving 12 bases between. The germline CDR1 and CDR2 sequences are LNHDA and SQIVND (reference sequence). CDR3 length: 14 residues. CDR3 coding DNA: TGTGCCAGTAGTAGGGAGGGAGATGATTCACCCCTCCACTTT. Translating it yields CASSREGDDSPLHF.

The genes are TRBV29-1 and TRBJ1-1; D unclear. CDR1 is SQVTM, CDR2 ANQGSEA, per germline. The CDR3 is 14 residues long. V was clipped by 5 bases and J by 0 bases, with 13 bases between them. CDR3 nucleotide sequence: TGCAGCGTTTTAGTGGCCTCAATGAACACTGAAGCTTTCTTT. This sequence encodes CSVLVASMNTEAFF.

The gene calls are TRBV5-1 and TRBJ2-7; 9 nucleotides match TRBD1. Germline values: CDR1 SGHRS, CDR2 YFSETQ. The trim removed 4 bases at V and 4 bases at J, leaving 9 bases unmatched. The CDR3 length is 15 residues. For the CDR3, the DNA is TGCGCCAGCAGCGCACCCGGGACAGGGAAATACGAGCAGTACTTC. Its translation: CASSAPGTGKYEQYF. Combining the CDR3 with reference TRBV5-1 and TRBJ2-7 gives the whole variable domain KAGVTQTPRYLIKTRGQQVTLSCSPISGHRSVSWYQQTPGQGLQFLFEYFSETQRNKGNFPGRFSGRQFSNSRSEMNVSTLELGDSALYLCASSAPGTGKYEQYFGPGTRLTVT.

This clone rates as large. CDR3 region: CAWSPGGNTQYF. In DNA form, the CDR3 reads TGTGCCTGGAGTCCCGGAGGAAATACGCAGTATTTT. The J gene is TRBJ2-3, the V gene TRBV30; a weak D match, TRBD2 (5 bases). The CDR3 runs 12 residues. The ends were cut back, 2 bases at V and 7 bases at J, with 10 bases in the middle. Germline V gene sequence: CDR1 GTSNPN, CDR2 SVGIG (reference sequence).

The count of this clone is one. This chain links TRBV7-9 with TRBJ2-1, with 7 positions matching TRBD2. Germline loops: CDR1 SEHNR, CDR2 FQNEAQ (reference sequence). J lost 9 bases, V lost 5 bases, and 13 bases had no gene match. CDR3 length: 15 amino acids. The CDR3, as DNA: TGTGCCAGCAGCGTTAATGGACTAGGGATGGGTGAGCAGTTCTTC. It translates to CASSVNGLGMGEQFF.

In DNA form, the CDR3 reads TGCGCCAGCAGCTTCGGACAGGGAAGTAGCACCGGGGAGCTGTTTTTT. Amino acid sequence: CASSFGQGSSTGELFF. The J gene is TRBJ2-2, the V gene TRBV5-1, with TRBD1 matching over 8 bases. Per the germline V gene, CDR1 is SGHRS and CDR2 is YFSETQ. This CDR3 has 16 amino acids. The V gene end was trimmed by 2 bases and the J gene end by 4 bases; junction bases not matched to a gene: 7.

The gene calls are TRBV19 and TRBJ1-1; perhaps TRBD1 as D (6 bases). The CDR3 is 13 residues long. Trimming left V 6 bases short and J 6 bases short, with 14 bases between. Germline lookup yields CDR1 LNHDA and CDR2 SQIVND (reference sequence). The CDR3 loop is CASRQTGTSEAFF. The CDR3 nucleotides are TGTGCCAGTAGACAGACAGGTACCTCTGAAGCTTTCTTT.

The chain links TRBV7-2 to TRBJ2-3, with 8 bases fitting TRBD2. Germline CDR1 is SGHTA and CDR2 is FQGNSA. The length of the CDR3 is 13 residues. Trimming cost V 1 base and J 14 bases; bases outside gene matches: 8. CDR3 bases: TGTGCCAGCAGCTTAGATGGCGGGGGGTCGCGGTATTTT. Translating gives CASSLDGGGSRYF.

This chain uses TRBV18 with TRBJ2-1, with D possibly being TRBD2 (6 bases). Germline lookup yields CDR1 KGHSH and CDR2 LQKENI. This CDR3 is built from 13 residues. V was cut by 3 bases and J by 8 bases, with 11 bases left in between. The CDR3 DNA reads as TGTGCCAGCTCACCTGGGAGGAACCATGAGCAGTTCTTC. Translation gives CASSPGRNHEQFF.

The rearrangement uses TRBV13 and TRBJ1-3, with no clear D. The CDR3 has 14 amino acids. Germline V gene lookup returns CDR1 PRHDT and CDR2 FYEKMQ (reference sequence). The V end was cut by 5 bases, the J end by 0 bases, with 8 bases between. The CDR3 spells CASSTWVSGNTIYF. CDR3 sequence (DNA): TGTGCCAGCAGCACCTGGGTCTCTGGAAACACCATATATTTT.

V and J are TRBV5-4 and TRBJ1-2; D uncertain. V was pared by 2 bases and J by 4 bases, with 3 bases between. There are 11 residues in the CDR3. CDR1 is SGHNT and CDR2 is YYREEE in the germline V gene (reference sequence). CDR3: CASSLGYGYTF. The CDR3 DNA follows: TGTGCCAGCAGCTTAGGCTATGGCTACACCTTC. Using reference TRBV5-4 and TRBJ1-2 for the parts outside the CDR3, the full variable domain is ETGVTQSPTHLIKTRGQQVTLRCSSQSGHNTVSWYQQALGQGPQFIFQYYREEENGRGNFPPRFSGLQFPNYSSELNVNALELDDSALYLCASSLGYGYTFGSGTRLTVV.

This clone was counted once. CDR3: CASSSPGPSYEQYF. CDR3 nucleotides: TGTGCCAGCAGCTCCCCGGGACCCTCCTACGAGCAGTACTTC. The V gene is TRBV6-5, the J gene TRBJ2-7; either TRBD1 or TRBD2 may supply D (5 bases each). CDR3 length equals 14 residues. Germline V gives CDR1 MNHEY, CDR2 SVGAGI. With 6 bases removed from V and 0 bases from J, the gap between germline ends came to 12 bases.

The chain has TRBV5-1 and TRBJ2-2, with D possibly TRBD1 on 5 matching bases. The CDR3 has 15 residues. Germline CDR1 is SGHRS and CDR2 is YFSETQ. Deletions cut 3 bases from V and 6 bases from J, with 15 bases between. The CDR3 coding sequence is TGCGCCAGCAGCTACGACGGCAGGGCTCCCGGGGAGCTGTTTTTT. It encodes CASSYDGRAPGELFF. The complete variable domain, with remaining parts taken from reference TRBV5-1 and TRBJ2-2, reads KAGVTQTPRYLIKTRGQQVTLSCSPISGHRSVSWYQQTPGQGLQFLFEYFSETQRNKGNFPGRFSGRQFSNSRSEMNVSTLELGDSALYLCASSYDGRAPGELFFGEGSRLTVL.

The chain employs TRBV6-5 and TRBJ1-5; D is uncertain. Trimming left V 4 bases short and J 0 bases short, with 4 bases between. Germline V lookup: CDR1 MNHEY, CDR2 SVGAGI. This CDR3 has 13 amino acids. CDR3 nucleotide sequence: TGTGCCAGCAGTTCCCATAGCAATCAGCCCCAGCATTTT. It is translated as CASSSHSNQPQHF.

J is TRBJ2-5 and V is TRBV4-1; TRBD2 aligns across 7 bases. V shed 4 bases and J 2 bases; nucleotides not matched to a gene: 13. CDR1 is MGHRA and CDR2 is YSYEKL in the germline V gene. The CDR3 consists of 17 residues. The CDR3 reads CASSPRQRGNQQETQYF. In nucleotides, the CDR3 is TGCGCCAGCAGCCCGCGGCAGCGGGGAAACCAACAAGAGACCCAGTACTTC.

The rearrangement joins TRBV12-3 or TRBV12-4 to TRBJ2-5; possibly TRBD2 for D (5 bases). Trimming shortened V by 5 bases and J by 2 bases, and 9 bases separated the two germline ends. This CDR3 is 13 amino acids long. The CDR3 sequence is CASSRGPQETQYF. The CDR3 coding sequence is TGTGCCAGCAGTCGAGGGCCGCAAGAGACCCAGTACTTC.

The CDR3 here is CASSQKTGDGSPLHF. CDR3 nucleotide sequence: TGCGCCAGCAGCCAGAAGACAGGGGATGGTTCACCCCTCCACTTT. The chain is built from TRBV4-1 and TRBJ1-6, with 8 nucleotides matching TRBD1. Germline V lookup: CDR1 MGHRA, CDR2 YSYEKL. This CDR3 contains 15 residues. Unmatched junction bases numbered 7, after V lost 3 bases and J lost 9 bases.

This chain uses TRBV25-1 with TRBJ1-1, with a weak D call TRBD1 (5 bases). V gave up 0 bases and J gave up 3 bases, with 8 bases separating them. Germline lookup yields CDR1 MGHDK and CDR2 SYGVNS. The CDR3 runs 14 residues. DNA for the CDR3: TGTGCCAGCAGTGAATATGGGGGATACACTGAAGCTTTCTTT. This codes for CASSEYGGYTEAFF.

The CDR3 reads CASTSGNYGYTF. In nucleotides, the CDR3 is TGTGCCAGCACATCCGGGAACTATGGCTACACCTTC. The chain couples TRBV28 to TRBJ1-2; D gene unclear. Germline CDR1 is MDHEN and CDR2 is SYDVKM. The CDR3 is made up of 12 amino acids. The V end lost 7 bases, the J end lost 2 bases, and 8 bases lay between the germline ends.

The rearrangement joins TRBV5-1 to TRBJ2-2; 8 bases align to TRBD2. Trimming at V came to 1 base and at J to 6 bases, leaving 8 bases not matched to a gene. In germline, CDR1 is SGHRS, CDR2 YFSETQ. CDR3 length: 16 residues. The chain's CDR3 is CASSLNSGVESGELFF. The CDR3 coding sequence is TGCGCCAGCAGCTTGAATAGCGGGGTTGAGTCCGGGGAGCTGTTTTTT.

The chain couples TRBV18 to TRBJ1-6; D might be TRBD1 (6 bases). CDR3 length: 15 residues. The V gene's germline CDR1 is KGHSH and CDR2 LQKENI. The ends were cut back, 6 bases at V and 10 bases at J, with 19 bases in the middle. In nucleotides, the CDR3 is TGTGCCAGCTCGCCCGGGGGGGGGCCTGGGTCACCCCTCCACTTT. This translates into CASSPGGGPGSPLHF.

A few counts support this clone. The gene calls are TRBV28 and TRBJ1-5; 11 positions agree with TRBD1. This CDR3 spans 15 amino acids. CDR1 and CDR2 (germline): MDHEN, SYDVKM. The trim removed 6 bases at V and 9 bases at J, leaving 10 bases unmatched. DNA of the CDR3: TGTGCCAGCAGATCCCGGGACAGGGGGGTTTTGCCCCAGCATTTT. Protein: CASRSRDRGVLPQHF.